These 5 T cell receptor beta chains came from one sample sequenced in a study of monozygotic twins with inflammatory bowel disease. Using the 5' RACE reads, TCRdb records one entry per CDR3 protein without DNA. This repertoire includes fewer than 200,000 distinct CDR3 sequences. The sequencing input was blood. Every receptor here comes from a human donor with ulcerative colitis or Crohn's disease, or a healthy co-twin of an affected twin (not recorded which).

This chain connects TRBV5-1 to TRBJ2-2. This CDR3 has 14 residues. Germline-derived CDR1 and CDR2 are SGHRS and YFSETQ. Here the CDR3 reads CASKLSVNTGELFF.

The CDR3 here is CAISDLLFGFEQYF. The chain recombines TRBV10-3 with TRBJ2-7; there is no DNA to check the TCRdb D call of TRBD2. The CDR3 length is 14 residues. The germline CDR1 and CDR2 sequences are ENHRY and SYGVKD.

This sequence joins TRBV5-4 and TRBJ1-2; with no DNA, the TCRdb D assignment of TRBD1 cannot be verified. The CDR3 loop spans 14 amino acids. Germline CDR1 reads SGHNT; CDR2 reads YYREEE (reference sequence). This CDR3 reads CASSSTGGSYGYTF.

The chain recombines TRBV6-5 with TRBJ2-5; TCRdb picks TRBD1, but there is no DNA to check that call. The CDR3 runs to 14 residues. From germline, CDR1 is MNHEY and CDR2 SVGAGI. CDR3 in amino acids: CASSFQGARETQYF.

This chain joins TRBV18 and TRBJ1-1. The germline V gene encodes CDR1 KGHSH and CDR2 LQKENI. The CDR3 has 14 residues. This CDR3 reads CASSLPERATEAFF.